This T cell receptor beta chain was retrieved from a study of T cell responses to AZD1222 COVID-19 vaccine. V gave up 1 base and J gave up 8 bases, with 6 bases separating them. The CDR3 loop spans 13 amino acids. CDR1 is SEHNR, CDR2 FQNEAQ, per germline (reference sequence). Second doses that came at about 4 or about 12 weeks were put together. Sequenced by immunoSEQ multiplex PCR; TCRdb stores in-frame clones only, minus some. The data hold roughly 110,000 clones, with about 85% observed a single time. In this sample, this clone turned up a few times. This chain joins TRBV7-9 and TRBJ1-6; a weak D match, TRBD1 (5 bases). The clonotype was recovered from an adult who received the AZD1222 COVID-19 vaccine. Sequenced here: peripheral blood, sampled 28 days after the second AZD1222 dose. The CDR3, as DNA: TGTGCCAGCAGCTTAGGGGGGGATTCACCCCTCCACTTT. Its protein product is CASSLGGDSPLHF. Together with reference TRBV7-9 and TRBJ1-6, the CDR3 gives the full variable domain: DTGVSQNPRHKITKRGQNVTFRCDPISEHNRLYWYRQTLGQGPEFLTYFQNEAQLEKSRLLSDRFSAERPKGSFSTLEIQRTEQGDSAMYLCASSLGGDSPLHFGNGTRLTVT.